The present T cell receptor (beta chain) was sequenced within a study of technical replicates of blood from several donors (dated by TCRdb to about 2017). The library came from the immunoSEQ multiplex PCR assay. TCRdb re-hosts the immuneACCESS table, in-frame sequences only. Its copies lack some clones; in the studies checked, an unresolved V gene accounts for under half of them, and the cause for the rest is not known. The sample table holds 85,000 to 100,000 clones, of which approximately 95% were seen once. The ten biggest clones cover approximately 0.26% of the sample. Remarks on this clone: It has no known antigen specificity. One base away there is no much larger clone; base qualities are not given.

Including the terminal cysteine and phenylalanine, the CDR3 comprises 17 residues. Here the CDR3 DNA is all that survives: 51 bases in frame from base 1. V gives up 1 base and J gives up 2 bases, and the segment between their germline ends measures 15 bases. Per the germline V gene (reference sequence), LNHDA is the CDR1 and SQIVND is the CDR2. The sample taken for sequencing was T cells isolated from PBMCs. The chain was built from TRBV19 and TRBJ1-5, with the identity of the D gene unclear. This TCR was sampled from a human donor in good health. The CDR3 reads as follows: CASSIVFGPAGNQPQHF. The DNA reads TGTGCCAGTAGTATAGTGTTCGGCCCAGCGGGCAATCAGCCCCAGCATTTT.